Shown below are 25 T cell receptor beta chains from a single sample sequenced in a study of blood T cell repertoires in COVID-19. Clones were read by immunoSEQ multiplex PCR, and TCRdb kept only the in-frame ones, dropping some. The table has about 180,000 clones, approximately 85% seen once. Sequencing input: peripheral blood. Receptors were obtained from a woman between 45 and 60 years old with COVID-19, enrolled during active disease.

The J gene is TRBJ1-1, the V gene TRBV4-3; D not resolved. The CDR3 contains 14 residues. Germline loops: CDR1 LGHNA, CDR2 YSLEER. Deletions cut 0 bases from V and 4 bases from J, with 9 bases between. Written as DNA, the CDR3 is TGCGCCAGCAGCCAAGATGCAGGTTTCACTGAAGCTTTCTTT. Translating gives CASSQDAGFTEAFF.

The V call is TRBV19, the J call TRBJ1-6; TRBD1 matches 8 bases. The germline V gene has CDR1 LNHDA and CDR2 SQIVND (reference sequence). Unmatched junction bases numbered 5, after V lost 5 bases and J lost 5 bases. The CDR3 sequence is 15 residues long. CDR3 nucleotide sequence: TGTGCCAGTAGTCCACAGACAGGGGATAATTCACCCCTCCACTTT. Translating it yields CASSPQTGDNSPLHF.

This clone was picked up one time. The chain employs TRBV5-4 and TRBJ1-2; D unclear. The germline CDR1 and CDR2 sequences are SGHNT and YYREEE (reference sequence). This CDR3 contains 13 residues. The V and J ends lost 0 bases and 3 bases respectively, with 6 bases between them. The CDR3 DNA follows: TGTGCCAGCAGCTTGGCGGGGTACTATGGCTACACCTTC. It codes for CASSLAGYYGYTF.

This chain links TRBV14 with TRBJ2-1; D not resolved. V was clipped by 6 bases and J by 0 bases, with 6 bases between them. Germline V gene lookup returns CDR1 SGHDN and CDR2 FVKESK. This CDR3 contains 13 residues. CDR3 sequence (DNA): TGTGCCAGCAGGCCACTCTCCTACAATGAGCAGTTCTTC. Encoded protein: CASRPLSYNEQFF.

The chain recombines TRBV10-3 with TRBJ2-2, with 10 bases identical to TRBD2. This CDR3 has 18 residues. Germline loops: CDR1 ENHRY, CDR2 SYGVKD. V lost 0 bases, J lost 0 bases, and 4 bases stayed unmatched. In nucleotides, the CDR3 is TGTGCCATCAGTGAGTCGGCGACTAGCGGGCCGAACACCGGGGAGCTGTTTTTT. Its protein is CAISESATSGPNTGELFF.

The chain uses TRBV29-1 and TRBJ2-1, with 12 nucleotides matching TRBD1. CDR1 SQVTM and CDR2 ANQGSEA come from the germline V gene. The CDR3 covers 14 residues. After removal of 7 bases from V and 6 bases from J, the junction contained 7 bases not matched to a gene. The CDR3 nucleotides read TGCAGCGACCCCCGGGACAGGGGGCTCAATGAGCAGTTCTTC. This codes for CSDPRDRGLNEQFF.

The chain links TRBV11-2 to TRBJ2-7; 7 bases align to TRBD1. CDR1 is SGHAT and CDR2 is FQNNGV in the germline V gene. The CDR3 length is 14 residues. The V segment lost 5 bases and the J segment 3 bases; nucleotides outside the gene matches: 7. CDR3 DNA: TGTGCCAGCAGCGCGACAGGGAACCACTACGAGCAGTACTTC. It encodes CASSATGNHYEQYF.

Here the CDR3 DNA reads TGTGCCAGCAGCTTAACCCGACTAGACCCATTTGAGACCCAGTACTTC. This encodes CASSLTRLDPFETQYF. The chain carries TRBV7-9 and TRBJ2-5; possibly TRBD2 for D (6 bases). This CDR3 comprises 16 residues. Germline CDR1 is SEHNR and CDR2 is FQNEAQ (reference sequence). The V end was cut by 2 bases, the J end by 5 bases, with 18 bases between.

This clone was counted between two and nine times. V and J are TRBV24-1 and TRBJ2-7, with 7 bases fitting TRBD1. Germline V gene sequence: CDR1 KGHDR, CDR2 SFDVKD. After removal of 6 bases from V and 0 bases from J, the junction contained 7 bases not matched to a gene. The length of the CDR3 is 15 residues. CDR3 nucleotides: TGTGCCACCAGTAAAGGGGGCCCGAGCTCCTACGAGCAGTACTTC. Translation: CATSKGGPSSYEQYF.

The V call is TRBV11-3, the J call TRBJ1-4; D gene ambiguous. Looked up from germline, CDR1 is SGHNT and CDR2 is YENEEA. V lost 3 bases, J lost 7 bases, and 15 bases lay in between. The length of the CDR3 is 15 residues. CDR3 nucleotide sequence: TGTGCCAGCAGCTTTAGTCCGGGGAAGGGTGAAAAACTGTTTTTT. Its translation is CASSFSPGKGEKLFF.

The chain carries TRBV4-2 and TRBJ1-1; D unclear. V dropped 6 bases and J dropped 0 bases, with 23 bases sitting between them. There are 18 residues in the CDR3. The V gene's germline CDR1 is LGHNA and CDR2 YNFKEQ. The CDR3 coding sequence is TGTGCCAGCAGTCCCTGGGTTTCGCCCAGCGAGGTGAACACTGAAGCTTTCTTT. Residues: CASSPWVSPSEVNTEAFF.

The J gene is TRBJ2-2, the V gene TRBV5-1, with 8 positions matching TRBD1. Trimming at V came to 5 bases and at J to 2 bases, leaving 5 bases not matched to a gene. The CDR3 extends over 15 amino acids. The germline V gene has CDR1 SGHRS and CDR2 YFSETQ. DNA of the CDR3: TGCGCCAGCAGGCAGGGACAGGCCAACACCGGGGAGCTGTTTTTT. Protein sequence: CASRQGQANTGELFF.

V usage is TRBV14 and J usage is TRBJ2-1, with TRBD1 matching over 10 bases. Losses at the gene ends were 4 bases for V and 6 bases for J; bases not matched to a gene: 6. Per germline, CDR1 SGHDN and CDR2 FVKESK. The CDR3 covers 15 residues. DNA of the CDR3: TGTGCCAGCAGCCTGCCGGGGACAGGGGTCAATGAGCAGTTCTTC. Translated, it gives CASSLPGTGVNEQFF.

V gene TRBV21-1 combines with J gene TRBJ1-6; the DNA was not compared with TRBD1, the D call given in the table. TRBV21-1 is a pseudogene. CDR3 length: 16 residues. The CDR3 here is CASSRRHRVESSPLHF. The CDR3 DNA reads TGTGCCAGCAGCCGTCGTCACAGGGTAGAGAGTTCACCCCTCCACTTT.

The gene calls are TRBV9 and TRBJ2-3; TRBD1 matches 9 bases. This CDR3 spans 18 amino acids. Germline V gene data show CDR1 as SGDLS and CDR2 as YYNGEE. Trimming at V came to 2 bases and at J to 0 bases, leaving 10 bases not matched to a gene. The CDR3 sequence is CASSVSRNRGPSTDTQYF. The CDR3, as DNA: TGTGCCAGCAGCGTTAGCCGAAACAGGGGGCCTAGCACAGATACGCAGTATTTT.

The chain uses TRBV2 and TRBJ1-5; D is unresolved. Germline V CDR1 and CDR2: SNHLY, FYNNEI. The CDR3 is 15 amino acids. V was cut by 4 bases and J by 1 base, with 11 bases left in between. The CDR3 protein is CASSGNSISNQPQHF. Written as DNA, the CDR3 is TGTGCCAGCAGTGGAAACAGTATAAGCAATCAGCCCCAGCATTTT. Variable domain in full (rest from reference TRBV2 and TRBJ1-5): EPEVTQTPSHQVTQMGQEVILRCVPISNHLYFYWYRQILGQKVEFLVSFYNNEISEKSEIFDDQFSVERPDGSNFTLKIRSTKLEDSAMYFCASSGNSISNQPQHFGDGTRLSIL.

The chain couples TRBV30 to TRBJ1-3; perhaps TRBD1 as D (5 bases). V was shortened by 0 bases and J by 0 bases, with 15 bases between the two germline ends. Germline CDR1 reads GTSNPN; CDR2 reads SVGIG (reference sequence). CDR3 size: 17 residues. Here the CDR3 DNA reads TGTGCCTGGAGTGTACACCCGACAGTTGGCTCTGGAAACACCATATATTTT. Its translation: CAWSVHPTVGSGNTIYF.

The CDR3 loop reads CASQVPWVRNTGELFF. As DNA, the CDR3 is TGTGCCTCACAGGTACCGTGGGTGCGGAACACCGGGGAGCTGTTTTTT. The chain carries TRBV28 and TRBJ2-2; possible D gene TRBD1, 5 bases. The CDR3 is 16 amino acids. Per the germline V gene, CDR1 is MDHEN and CDR2 is SYDVKM. Trimming removed 11 bases from V and 1 base from J, with 20 bases in between.

DNA for the CDR3: TGTGCCAGCAGCGAGGGGGGGGTGGGCTATGGCTACACCTTC. It translates to CASSEGGVGYGYTF. The rearrangement joins TRBV28 to TRBJ1-2, with D tentatively TRBD1 (6 bases). Trimming removed 6 bases at V and 4 bases at J, with 15 bases between. Germline V gene lookup returns CDR1 MDHEN and CDR2 SYDVKM. This CDR3 comprises 14 residues.

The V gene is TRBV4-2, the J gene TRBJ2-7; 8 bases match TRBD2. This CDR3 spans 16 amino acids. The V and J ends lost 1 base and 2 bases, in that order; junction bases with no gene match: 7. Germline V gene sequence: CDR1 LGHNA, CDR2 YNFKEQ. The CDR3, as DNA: TGTGCCAGCAGCCAAGTGCGAACTAGCGGAACCTACGAGCAGTACTTC. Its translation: CASSQVRTSGTYEQYF.

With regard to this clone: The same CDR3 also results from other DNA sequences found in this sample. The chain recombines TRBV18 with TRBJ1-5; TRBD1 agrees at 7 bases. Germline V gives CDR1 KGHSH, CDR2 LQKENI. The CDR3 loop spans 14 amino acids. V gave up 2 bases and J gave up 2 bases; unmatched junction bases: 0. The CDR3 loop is CASSPGQGNQPQHF. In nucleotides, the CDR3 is TGTGCCAGCTCACCAGGACAGGGCAATCAGCCCCAGCATTTT.

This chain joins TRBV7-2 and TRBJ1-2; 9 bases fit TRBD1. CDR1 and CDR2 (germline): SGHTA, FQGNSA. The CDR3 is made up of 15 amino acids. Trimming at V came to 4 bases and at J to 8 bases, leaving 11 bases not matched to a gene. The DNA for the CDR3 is TGTGCCAGCAGCTCGGTTCCCACAGGGGGCTGGGGCTACACCTTC. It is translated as CASSSVPTGGWGYTF.

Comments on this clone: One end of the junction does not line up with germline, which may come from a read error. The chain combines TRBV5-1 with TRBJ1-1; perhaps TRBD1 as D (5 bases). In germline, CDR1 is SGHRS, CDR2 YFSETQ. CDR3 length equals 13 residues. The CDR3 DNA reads TGCGCCAGCAGCGCAGGGAGGAACGCTGAAGCTTTCTTT. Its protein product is CASSAGRNAEAFF.

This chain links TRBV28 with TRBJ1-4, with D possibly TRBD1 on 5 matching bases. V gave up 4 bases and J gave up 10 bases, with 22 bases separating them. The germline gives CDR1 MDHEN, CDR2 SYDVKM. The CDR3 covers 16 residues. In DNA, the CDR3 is TGTGCCAGCAGTTCCCCTCGAAAGGGGCTTAGCGGAAAACTGTTTTTT. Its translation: CASSSPRKGLSGKLFF.

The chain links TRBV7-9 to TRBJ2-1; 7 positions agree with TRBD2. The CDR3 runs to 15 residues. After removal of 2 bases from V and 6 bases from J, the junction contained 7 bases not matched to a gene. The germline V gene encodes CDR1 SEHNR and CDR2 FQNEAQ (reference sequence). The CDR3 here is CASSLSGAPPNEQFF. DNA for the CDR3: TGTGCCAGCAGCTTAAGCGGGGCGCCCCCCAATGAGCAGTTCTTC.